Listed below are T cell receptor beta chains from one sample, sequenced in a study of blood T cell repertoires in COVID-19. Clones were sequenced by immunoSEQ multiplex PCR, and TCRdb holds only the in-frame ones, with some missing. The repertoire holds about 220,000 clones, with 88% as singletons. The material sequenced was PBMCs or T cells enriched from blood (not recorded which). The receptors were gathered from a woman under 40 who had recovered from COVID-19. Each CDR3 is given with its conserved first and last residue. D genes are given only for firm matches. Some rows mark clone size as missing; the rest say once, few, many or name a class of expanded clone.

J	D	V	size	DNA	CDR3
TRBJ2-1	TRBD2	TRBV5-6	-	TGTGCCAGCAGCTTGGCTACTAGCGGGGGGTCATTTTCCTACAATGAGCAGTTCTTC	CASSLATSGGSFSYNEQFF
TRBJ2-6	-	TRBV4-3	-	TGCGCCAGCAGCCAAGGGGCCCCAGTCTCTGGGGCCAACGTCCTGACTTTC	CASSQGAPVSGANVLTF
TRBJ1-5	TRBD1	TRBV28	-	TGTGCCAGCAGTTCCTACGGGGGACAGGGGAATCAGCCCCAGCATTTT	CASSSYGGQGNQPQHF
TRBJ1-2	TRBD1	TRBV19	-	TGTGCCAGTAGTATCGGCAGGGGGTATGGCTACACCTTC	CASSIGRGYGYTF
TRBJ1-3	-	TRBV23-1	few	TGCGCCAGCAGTCAATCGATCCAGGCCCACTCTGGAAACACCATATATTTT	CASSQSIQAHSGNTIYF
TRBJ2-7	-	TRBV6-1	-	TGTGCCAGCAGTGAGGGGGGGGCTCCCCTCTACGAGCAGTACTTC	CASSEGGAPLYEQYF
TRBJ2-1	-	TRBV6-4	-	TGTGCCAGCAGTGTGGCAGGGCAGACACCGTACAATGAGCAGTTCTTC	CASSVAGQTPYNEQFF
TRBJ2-5	TRBD2	TRBV4-1	-	TGCGCCAGCAGCCTTAGACTAGCGGGGGACCAAGAGACCCAGTACTTC	CASSLRLAGDQETQYF
TRBJ2-6	TRBD2	TRBV7-2	-	TGTGCCAGCAGCTTAGAAGCCGTGGGGGGGAGTGGGGCCAACGTCCTGACTTTC	CASSLEAVGGSGANVLTF
TRBJ1-3	-	TRBV11-3	few	TGTGCCAGCAGCCATTTAAACCTCTTTGCGCTTTCTGGAAACACCATATATTTT	CASSHLNLFALSGNTIYF
TRBJ2-5	TRBD1	TRBV4-2	-	TGTGCCAGCAGCCCGGGGACAGGGGAAGGGACCCAGTACTTC	CASSPGTGEGTQYF
TRBJ2-7	-	TRBV4-3	-	TGCGCCAGCAGCCAAGATGTGTCAGGGTCCTACGAGCAGTACTTC	CASSQDVSGSYEQYF
TRBJ2-2	TRBD2	TRBV2	once	TGTGCCAGCAGTCTAGCGGAGGGGACCGGGGAGCTGTTTTTT	CASSLAEGTGELFF
TRBJ1-2	-	TRBV29-1	-	TGCAGCGTTTGGTTTAGCTATGGCTACACCTTC	CSVWFSYGYTF
TRBJ1-1	TRBD1	TRBV9	once	TGTGCCAGCAGCGTAGGAGGGGGCTTCGACACTGAAGCTTTCTTT	CASSVGGGFDTEAFF
TRBJ2-7	TRBD1	TRBV4-1	-	TGCGCCAGCAGCCAAGTGGGGGACAGTCCTTTCTACGAGCAGTACTTC	CASSQVGDSPFYEQYF
TRBJ2-7	-	TRBV19	few	TGTGCCAGTAGTGGCAGGACATCCTACGAGCAGTACTTC	CASSGRTSYEQYF
TRBJ1-2	TRBD1	TRBV7-9	-	TGTGCCAGCAGCCCTAGCCGACAGGGGGCTGACTATGGCTACACCTTC	CASSPSRQGADYGYTF
TRBJ1-4	-	TRBV7-2	-	TGTGCCAGCAGCTTAGCAACAGGCCTCAATGAAAAACTGTTTTTT	CASSLATGLNEKLFF
TRBJ2-1	-	TRBV6-5	-	TGTGCCAGCAGTTACTCGATCGGTAACAATGAGCAGTTCTTC	CASSYSIGNNEQFF
TRBJ2-1	TRBD2	TRBV5-1	-	TGCGCCAGCAGCTTTGGACTAGCGGGGGTCGATGAGCAGTTCTTC	CASSFGLAGVDEQFF
TRBJ1-5	-	TRBV7-9	once	TGTGCCAGCAGCTCCTCACACAGGGAAGATGACAATCAGCCCCAGCATTTT	CASSSSHREDDNQPQHF
TRBJ2-3	-	TRBV5-1	-	TGCGCCAGCGCCCCACTTAGCACAGATACGCAGTATTTT	CASAPLSTDTQYF
TRBJ2-1	-	TRBV12-3/TRBV12-4	-	TGTGCCAGCAGTTTGGGGCTGGATGAGCAGTTCTTC	CASSLGLDEQFF
TRBJ1-3	-	TRBV12-3/TRBV12-4	-	TGTGCCAGCAGGAAAATCTTTGTTGTGCACAGTACTTTT	CASRKIFVVHSTF
TRBJ1-2	-	TRBV12-3/TRBV12-4	-	TGTGCCAGCACGAGGACAACCTATGGCTACACCTTC	CASTRTTYGYTF
TRBJ2-7	-	TRBV2	-	TGTGCCAGCACCCTCAACAGCTACGAGCAGTACTTC	CASTLNSYEQYF
TRBJ2-3	-	TRBV19	-	TGTGCCAGTAGTGAGGCACGGCTCTCAGATACGCAGTATTTT	CASSEARLSDTQYF
TRBJ1-4	TRBD1	TRBV4-2	once	TGTGCCAGCAGCCAAGAAGGGACAGGGGGTCGAGAAAAACTGTTTTTT	CASSQEGTGGREKLFF
TRBJ2-7	TRBD2	TRBV13	-	TGTGCCAGCAGCTACGGGGGGGGTGCCTACGAGCAGTACTTC	CASSYGGGAYEQYF
TRBJ2-2	-	TRBV2	-	TGTGCCAGCAGTCCCGGGACAACGAACACCGGGGAGCTGTTTTTT	CASSPGTTNTGELFF
TRBJ2-2	-	TRBV9	-	TGTGCCAGCAGCTCCCAACGGGGGACCGGGGAGCTGTTTTTT	CASSSQRGTGELFF
TRBJ2-3	-	TRBV6-5	-	TGTGCCAGCAGTTCCGGGACAAGGGCAAGCACAGATACGCAGTATTTT	CASSSGTRASTDTQYF
TRBJ2-2	-	TRBV14	-	TGTGCCAGCAGCCGAAACGAACTAGCTACCGGGGAGCTGTTTTTT	CASSRNELATGELFF
TRBJ2-5	TRBD1	TRBV5-1	-	TGCGCCAGCAGCTTGCCCAGGGGGAAAGAGACCCAGTACTTC	CASSLPRGKETQYF
TRBJ1-3	TRBD1	TRBV12-3/TRBV12-4	-	TGTGCCAGCAGTTTGACAGGGAGAAACACCATATATTTT	CASSLTGRNTIYF
TRBJ2-5	-	TRBV11-2	-	TGTGCCAGCAGCGCCACCGGGACAACCCCCGAGGCCCAGTACTTC	CASSATGTTPEAQYF
TRBJ1-3	-	TRBV2	once	TGTGCCAGCAGCGCGGGTGGGAGGGGAAACACCATATATTTT	CASSAGGRGNTIYF
TRBJ2-1	TRBD2	TRBV29-1	-	TGCAGCGTTGAAATCGATACCTTAGCGGGGCCCCTCTCCTACAATGAGCAGTTCTTC	CSVEIDTLAGPLSYNEQFF
TRBJ1-1	TRBD1	TRBV27	-	TGTGCCAGCAGTGGGGGACAGGGTCCTTCCTTT	CASSGGQGPSF
TRBJ1-3	-	TRBV7-2	-	TGTGCCAGCAGTCGTCCAGGGGAGCAAAACACCATATATTTT	CASSRPGEQNTIYF
TRBJ2-3	TRBD2	TRBV12-3/TRBV12-4	-	TGTGCCACCGGGGGGGATACGCAGTATTTT	CATGGDTQYF
TRBJ1-6	TRBD1	TRBV5-3	-	TGTGCCAGAAGCTTGGGGACAGGCCGCTCCTATAATTCACCCCTCCACTTT	CARSLGTGRSYNSPLHF
TRBJ1-5	TRBD1	TRBV6-5	-	TGTGCCAGCGCCCCGGACAGGAATCAGCCCCAGCATTTT	CASAPDRNQPQHF
TRBJ2-7	TRBD2	TRBV11-2	-	TGTGCCAGCAGCCCTAGCGGGGGCTCTTTAAGATACGAGCAGTACTTC	CASSPSGGSLRYEQYF
TRBJ1-5	-	TRBV5-1	-	TGCGCCAGCAGCCTAGGGAGTGCCGATCAGCCCCAGCATTTT	CASSLGSADQPQHF
TRBJ2-1	TRBD2	TRBV4-1	-	TGCGCCAGCAGCCGGGAAACTAGCGGGGGCCAGACCTACAATGAGCAGTTCTTC	CASSRETSGGQTYNEQFF
TRBJ2-3	-	TRBV4-2	-	TGTGCCAGCAGCCAACCCCGGGCAGATACGCAGTATTTT	CASSQPRADTQYF
TRBJ2-4	TRBD1	TRBV7-6	-	TGTGCCAGCAGCTTACGACAGGGCGGCAAAAACATTCAGTACTTC	CASSLRQGGKNIQYF
TRBJ1-1	TRBD1	TRBV10-3	-	TGTGCCATCAGGGACAGGGAAGGAGGCACTGAAGCTTTCTTT	CAIRDREGGTEAFF
TRBJ2-6	TRBD2	TRBV2	-	TGTGCCAGCAGTGAGTTATTTCGGGAGGGAGCCAACGTCCTGACTTTC	CASSELFREGANVLTF
TRBJ2-7	-	TRBV28	-	TGTGCCAGCAGTTGGGCCAGGGGACCCTACGAGCAGTACTTC	CASSWARGPYEQYF
TRBJ1-6	-	TRBV5-1	-	TGCGCCAGCAGCACAAACAGGGATACCTCCTATAATTCACCCCTCCACTTT	CASSTNRDTSYNSPLHF
TRBJ1-4	-	TRBV2	-	TGTGCCAGCAGTGAGTGGCGGGCTAATGAAAAACTGTTTTTT	CASSEWRANEKLFF
TRBJ2-4	TRBD2	TRBV19	-	TGTGCCAGTAGTATTAGCGGGGGGTCCGTGGCCAAAAACATTCAGTACTTC	CASSISGGSVAKNIQYF
TRBJ1-2	-	TRBV4-3	-	TGCGCCAGCAGCCAAGCCCAGGGCCTGCTATATGGCTACACCTTC	CASSQAQGLLYGYTF
TRBJ1-3	-	TRBV5-1	few	TGCGCCAGCAGCTCCATTGGACAGCTTGGAAACACCATATATTTT	CASSSIGQLGNTIYF
TRBJ2-7	-	TRBV10-1	-	TGCGCCAGCAGTGAATGGACTAAAAGCTCCTACGAGCAGTACTTC	CASSEWTKSSYEQYF
TRBJ2-3	-	TRBV7-7	-	TGTGCTAGCAGCTCACGGGCGGGACCCCAGGGTACGCAGTATTTT	CASSSRAGPQGTQYF